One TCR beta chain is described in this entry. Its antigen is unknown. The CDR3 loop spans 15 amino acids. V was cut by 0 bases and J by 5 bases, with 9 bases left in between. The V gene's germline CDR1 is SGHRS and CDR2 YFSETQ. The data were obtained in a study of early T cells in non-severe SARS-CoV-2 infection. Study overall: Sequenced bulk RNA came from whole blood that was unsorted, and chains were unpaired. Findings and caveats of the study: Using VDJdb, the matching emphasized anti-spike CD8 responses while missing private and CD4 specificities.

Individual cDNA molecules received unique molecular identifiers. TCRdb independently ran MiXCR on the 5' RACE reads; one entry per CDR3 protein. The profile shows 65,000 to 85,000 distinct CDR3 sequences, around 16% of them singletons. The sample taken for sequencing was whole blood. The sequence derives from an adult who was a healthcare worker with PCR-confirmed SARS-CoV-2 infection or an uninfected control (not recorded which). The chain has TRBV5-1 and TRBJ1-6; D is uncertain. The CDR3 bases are TGCGCCAGCAGCTTGGTGAGGGAAGATAATTCACCCCTCCACTTT. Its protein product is CASSLVREDNSPLHF.